This entry lists 21 T cell receptor beta chains sequenced from one sample in a study of blood T cells in healthy people across ages. PCR was performed a second time for about 6 to 11 cycles using a sample-barcoded 5' primer and a J-beta primer mix. TCRdb ran MiXCR on the 5' RACE reads and lists one entry per CDR3 protein. Among over 1.5 million distinct CDR3 sequences listed, roughly 49% were seen once. Sequenced material: blood. All receptors derive from a woman aged 40 to 49 in good health.

The V call is TRBV11-2, the J call TRBJ2-5; D remains ambiguous. This CDR3 comprises 13 residues. V shed 7 bases and J shed 5 bases, with 14 bases lying between them. Per germline, CDR1 SGHAT and CDR2 FQNNGV. CDR3 in DNA: TGTGCCAGCAACTACATGGGCCAGGAGACCCAGTACTTC. It encodes CASNYMGQETQYF.

This clonotype was recorded a few times. V is TRBV28 and J is TRBJ1-2; 8 bases map to TRBD1. With 6 bases clipped from V and 10 bases from J, the junction kept 16 bases outside the gene matches. Per the germline V gene, CDR1 is MDHEN and CDR2 is SYDVKM. This CDR3 comprises 15 residues. CDR3 sequence reads: CASSPPPGTGVVYTF. The CDR3 DNA is TGTGCCAGCAGCCCTCCACCCGGGACAGGTGTTGTCTACACCTTC.

The chain couples TRBV9 to TRBJ1-2; TRBD1 matches at 10 bases. The CDR3 extends over 16 amino acids. The germline CDR1 and CDR2 sequences are SGDLS and YYNGEE. V lost 0 bases and J lost 7; bases outside the gene matches: 9. CDR3 protein: CASSVATRQGALGYTF. CDR3 DNA: TGTGCCAGCAGCGTAGCTACGAGACAGGGGGCGCTTGGCTACACCTTC.

This clonotype turned up a few times. The chain has TRBV25-1 and TRBJ2-1; D is ambiguous. The CDR3 is 14 amino acids. Trimming stripped 3 bases from V and 8 bases from J, with 14 bases between. The germline CDR1 and CDR2 sequences are MGHDK and SYGVNS. The CDR3 DNA reads TGTGCCAGCAGTGAGGATGTTGAGGTGGATGAGCAGTTCTTC. Protein sequence: CASSEDVEVDEQFF.

In its sample, this clonotype was seen a few times. The chain recombines TRBV20-1 with TRBJ2-5, with no clear D. CDR1 is DFQATT and CDR2 is SNEGSKA in the germline V gene (reference sequence). Trimming pared 7 bases from V and 0 bases from J, leaving 15 bases between. This CDR3 is built from 14 residues. This CDR3 reads CSVNTQAYQETQYF. CDR3 sequence (DNA): TGCAGTGTCAACACTCAGGCCTACCAAGAGACCCAGTACTTC.

This rearrangement joins TRBV25-1 to TRBJ2-6, with D maybe TRBD2 (6 bases). In germline, CDR1 is MGHDK, CDR2 SYGVNS. The germline V and J ends were trimmed by 1 base and 0 bases, with 16 bases remaining between them. This CDR3 spans 19 amino acids. CDR3 bases: TGTGCCAGCAGTGAATGGGGGGACTCGAGAGGCTCTGGGGCCAACGTCCTGACTTTC. Its protein is CASSEWGDSRGSGANVLTF.

This chain connects TRBV4-2 to TRBJ2-4; no reliable D call. The end of the DNA aligns better with TRBJ2-7, so the J call may be wrong. Germline assignment: CDR1 LGHNA and CDR2 YNFKEQ. The CDR3 sequence is 13 residues long. The CDR3 coding sequence is TGTGCCAGCAGCCACGTACCCGCCTACGAGCAGTACTTC. This sequence encodes CASSHVPAYEQYF.

This clonotype has more than one count but fewer than ten. The genes are TRBV5-1 and TRBJ2-6; 7 nucleotides line up with TRBD1. The CDR3 consists of 15 residues. The germline V gene has CDR1 SGHRS and CDR2 YFSETQ. V gave up 8 bases and J gave up 2 bases; unmatched junction bases: 7. CDR3 protein: CASKQGLAGANVLTF. CDR3 bases: TGCGCCAGTAAACAGGGGCTAGCTGGGGCCAACGTCCTGACTTTC.

The chain is built from TRBV5-1 and TRBJ2-2; D not certain. CDR3 size: 17 residues. The V end lost 0 bases, the J end lost 0 bases, and 12 bases lay between the germline ends. Germline-derived CDR1 and CDR2 are SGHRS and YFSETQ. The DNA of the CDR3 is TGCGCCAGCAGCTTGGGGACCCGTCGTGCGAACACCGGGGAGCTGTTTTTT. This translates into CASSLGTRRANTGELFF. The whole variable domain, remainder taken from reference TRBV5-1 and TRBJ2-2, is KAGVTQTPRYLIKTRGQQVTLSCSPISGHRSVSWYQQTPGQGLQFLFEYFSETQRNKGNFPGRFSGRQFSNSRSEMNVSTLELGDSALYLCASSLGTRRANTGELFFGEGSRLTVL.

The J gene is TRBJ1-4, the V gene TRBV4-3; D uncertain. Germline V gene sequence: CDR1 LGHNA, CDR2 YSLEER. The CDR3 has 15 amino acids. V lost 0 bases to trimming and J lost 0 bases, with 5 bases between them. CDR3 sequence (DNA): TGCGCCAGCAGCCAAGATGAGACAACTAATGAAAAACTGTTTTTT. Protein: CASSQDETTNEKLFF.

V gene TRBV27 combines with J gene TRBJ2-3, with TRBD2 matching 11 bases. Germline CDR1 and CDR2: MNHEY and SMNVEV (reference sequence). The CDR3 runs 16 residues. The ends lost 7 bases at V and 5 bases at J; junction bases unmatched: 11. Here the CDR3 DNA reads TGTGCCAGCACCGCGACTAGCGGGGAGGCCATAGATACGCAGTATTTT. It encodes CASTATSGEAIDTQYF.

This clonotype was counted only a few times. A much larger clone is a single base away; this may be a read error. CDR3: CASSVAQGAGGYTF. Here the CDR3 DNA reads TGCGCCAGCAGCGTAGCACAGGGGGCGGGCGGCTACACCTTC. This sequence joins TRBV5-1 and TRBJ1-2; 9 positions agree with TRBD1. From germline, CDR1 is SGHRS and CDR2 YFSETQ. The CDR3 is 14 residues long. The V segment lost 4 bases and the J segment 8 bases; nucleotides outside the gene matches: 9.

Turning to this clonotype: At one of its ends the junction is not consistent with the germline gene, which may arise from a read error. The V and J genes are TRBV20-1 and TRBJ1-6, with D possibly matching TRBD1 (6 bases). Germline-derived CDR1 and CDR2 are DFQATT and SNEGSKA (reference sequence). This CDR3 region has 14 residues. This chain's CDR3 is CGASSRQDNSPLHF. The CDR3 DNA follows: TGCGGTGCTAGTTCACGACAGGATAATTCACCCCTCCACTTT.

A few counts support this clonotype. V and J are TRBV5-1 and TRBJ2-6; no reliable D call. Germline V gives CDR1 SGHRS, CDR2 YFSETQ. The CDR3 extends over 17 amino acids. The ends were cut back, 4 bases at V and 0 bases at J, with 14 bases in the middle. The CDR3 DNA reads TGCGCCAGCAGCCACAACCCCGGGCGCTCTGGGGCCAACGTCCTGACTTTC. As protein: CASSHNPGRSGANVLTF.

Regarding this clonotype: The junction departs from germline at one end; a sequencing error may be responsible. This sequence joins TRBV12-3 or TRBV12-4 and TRBJ2-3; D may be TRBD2 (6 bases). The CDR3 is 14 residues long. This CDR3 reads CASSLREGTGTQYF. CDR3 in DNA: TGTGCCAGCAGTTTGCGGGAAGGCACAGGTACGCAGTATTTT.

This clonotype was seen more than once but under ten times. V usage is TRBV15 and J usage is TRBJ2-7; TRBD1 matches at 11 bases. CDR3 size: 17 residues. The junction had 9 bases not matched to a gene; V was cut back by 0 bases and J by 5 bases. Germline V gene data show CDR1 as LNHNV and CDR2 as YYDKDF (reference sequence). CDR3 in DNA: TGTGCCACCAGCAGAGACTCAACCGGGACAGGGGGGGACGAGCAGTACTTC. Translation: CATSRDSTGTGGDEQYF. The whole variable domain, filled in from reference TRBV15 and TRBJ2-7, reads DAMVIQNPRYQVTQFGKPVTLSCSQTLNHNVMYWYQQKSSQAPKLLFHYYDKDFNNEADTPDNFQSRRPNTSFCFLDIRSPGLGDTAMYLCATSRDSTGTGGDEQYFGPGTRLTVT.

V is TRBV6-6 and J is TRBJ2-4; D unresolved. The DNA end is a closer match to TRBJ2-5, so the J assignment may be wrong. This CDR3 spans 15 amino acids. The germline V gene has CDR1 MNHNY and CDR2 SVGAGI (reference sequence). The CDR3 reads CASSYSHSVGETQYF. In nucleotides, the CDR3 is TGTGCCAGCAGTTACTCCCACTCGGTTGGAGAGACCCAGTACTTC.

The chain carries TRBV4-3 and TRBJ2-5, with D possibly being TRBD1 or TRBD2 (7 bases each). V was pared by 0 bases and J by 11 bases, with 22 bases between. This CDR3 is built from 16 residues. The germline CDR1 and CDR2 sequences are LGHNA and YSLEER. CDR3 sequence (DNA): TGCGCCAGCAGCCAAGAAGCCAGGGGGGGAAACAATGAGCAGTACTTC. Protein product: CASSQEARGGNNEQYF.

The chain joins TRBV29-1 to TRBJ1-1, with TRBD1 as a possible D gene (5 bases). V lost 6 bases and J lost 1, with 12 bases in between. The CDR3 is made up of 13 amino acids. CDR1 and CDR2 (germline): SQVTM, ANQGSEA. This CDR3 is CSVRQQTNTEAFF. CDR3 nucleotides: TGCAGCGTGAGACAGCAAACGAACACTGAAGCTTTCTTT. Complete variable domain (other parts from reference TRBV29-1 and TRBJ1-1): SAVISQKPSRDICQRGTSLTIQCQVDSQVTMMFWYRQQPGQSLTLIATANQGSEATYESGFVIDKFPISRPNLTFSTLTVSNMSPEDSSIYLCSVRQQTNTEAFFGQGTRLTVV.

CDR3 DNA: TGTGCCAGCACTCTACAGGGATCCTACAATGAGCAGTTCTTC. Residues: CASTLQGSYNEQFF. This chain uses TRBV6-6 with TRBJ2-1, with D possibly being TRBD1 (6 bases). V was cut by 7 bases and J by 1 base, with 11 bases left in between. The germline V gene has CDR1 MNHNY and CDR2 SVGAGI (reference sequence). This CDR3 has 14 residues.

This sequence joins TRBV12-3 or TRBV12-4 and TRBJ1-2; 8 positions agree with TRBD1. Losses at the gene ends were 5 bases for V and 4 bases for J; bases not matched to a gene: 9. This CDR3 is 15 amino acids long. The CDR3 loop is CASSLTGTGSYGYTF. DNA of the CDR3: TGTGCCAGCAGTCTAACCGGGACAGGATCCTATGGCTACACCTTC.